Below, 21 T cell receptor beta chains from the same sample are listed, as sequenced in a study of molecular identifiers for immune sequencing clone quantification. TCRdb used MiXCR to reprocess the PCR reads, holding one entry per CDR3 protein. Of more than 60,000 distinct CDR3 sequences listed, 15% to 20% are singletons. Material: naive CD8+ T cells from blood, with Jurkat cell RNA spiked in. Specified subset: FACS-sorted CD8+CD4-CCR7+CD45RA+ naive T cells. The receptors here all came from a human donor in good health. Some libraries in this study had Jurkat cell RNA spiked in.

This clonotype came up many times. This CDR3 reads CASSMNTGELFF. DNA of the CDR3: TGTGCCAGCAGCATGAACACCGGGGAGCTGTTTTTT. V is TRBV7-9 and J is TRBJ2-2; D is uncertain. CDR1 is SEHNR and CDR2 is FQNEAQ in the germline V gene (reference sequence). Trimming took 5 bases from V and 1 from J, leaving 2 bases between them. The CDR3 is made up of 12 amino acids.

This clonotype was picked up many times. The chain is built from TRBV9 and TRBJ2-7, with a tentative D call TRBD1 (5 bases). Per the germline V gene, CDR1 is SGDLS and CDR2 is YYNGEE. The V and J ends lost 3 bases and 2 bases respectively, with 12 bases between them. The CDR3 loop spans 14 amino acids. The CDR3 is CASSAKGSAYEQYF. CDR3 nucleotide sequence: TGTGCCAGCAGCGCCAAGGGGTCCGCCTACGAGCAGTACTTC.

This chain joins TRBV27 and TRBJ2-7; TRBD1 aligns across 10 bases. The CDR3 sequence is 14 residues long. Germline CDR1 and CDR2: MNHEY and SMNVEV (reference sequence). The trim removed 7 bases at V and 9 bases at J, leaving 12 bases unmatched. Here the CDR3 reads CASNWGTGVRGQYF. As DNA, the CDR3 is TGTGCCAGCAATTGGGGGACAGGGGTTAGAGGGCAGTACTTC.

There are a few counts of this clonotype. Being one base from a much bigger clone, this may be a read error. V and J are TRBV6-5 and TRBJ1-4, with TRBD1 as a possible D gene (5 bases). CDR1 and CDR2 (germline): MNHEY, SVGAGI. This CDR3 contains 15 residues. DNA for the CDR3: TGTGCCAGCAGTTACACCAGGGAGGGGAATGAAAAACTGGTTTTT. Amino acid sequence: CASSYTREGNEKLVF.

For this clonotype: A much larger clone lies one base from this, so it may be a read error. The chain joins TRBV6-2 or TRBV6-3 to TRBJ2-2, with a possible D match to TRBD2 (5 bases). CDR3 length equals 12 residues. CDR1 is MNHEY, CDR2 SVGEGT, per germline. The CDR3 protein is CASSYITGEPFF. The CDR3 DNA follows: TGTGCCAGCAGTTACATTACCGGGGAGCCGTTTTTT.

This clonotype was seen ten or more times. The CDR3, as DNA: TGTGCCAGCAGTTTAGCGGGAGGCAGAATTCCGTACAATGAGCAGTTCTTC. Protein product: CASSLAGGRIPYNEQFF. The chain joins TRBV27 to TRBJ2-1; 8 bases align to TRBD2. Looked up from germline, CDR1 is MNHEY and CDR2 is SMNVEV (reference sequence). V shed 2 bases and J 4 bases; nucleotides not matched to a gene: 10. CDR3 size: 17 residues.

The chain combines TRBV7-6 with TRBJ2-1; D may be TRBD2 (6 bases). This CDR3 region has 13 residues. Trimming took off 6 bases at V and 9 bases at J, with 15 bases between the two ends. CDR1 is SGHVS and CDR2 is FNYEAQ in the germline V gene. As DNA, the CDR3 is TGTGCCAGCAGTAACGAAAGGAGGGGTGAGCAGTTCTTC. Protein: CASSNERRGEQFF.

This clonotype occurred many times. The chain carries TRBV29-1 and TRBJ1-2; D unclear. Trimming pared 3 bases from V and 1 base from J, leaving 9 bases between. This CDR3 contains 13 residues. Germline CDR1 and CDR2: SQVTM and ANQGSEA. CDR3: CSVDKGLNYGYTF. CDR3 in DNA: TGCAGCGTTGATAAGGGCCTTAACTATGGCTACACCTTC.

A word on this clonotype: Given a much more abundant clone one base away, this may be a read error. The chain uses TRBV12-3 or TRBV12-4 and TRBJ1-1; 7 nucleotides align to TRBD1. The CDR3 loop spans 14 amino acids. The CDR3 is CAGSPAGGHTEAFF. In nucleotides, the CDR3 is TGTGCCGGCAGTCCTGCAGGGGGGCACACTGAAGCTTTCTTT.

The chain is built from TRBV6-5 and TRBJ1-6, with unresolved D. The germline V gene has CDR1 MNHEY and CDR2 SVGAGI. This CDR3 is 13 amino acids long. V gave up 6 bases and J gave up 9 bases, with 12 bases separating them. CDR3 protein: CASRALIGSPLHF. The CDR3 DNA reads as TGTGCCAGCAGAGCACTTATAGGTTCACCCCTCCACTTT.

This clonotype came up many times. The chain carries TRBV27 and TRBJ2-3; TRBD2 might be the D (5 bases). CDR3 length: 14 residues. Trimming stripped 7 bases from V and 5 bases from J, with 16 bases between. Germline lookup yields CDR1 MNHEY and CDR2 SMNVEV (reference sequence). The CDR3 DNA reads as TGTGCCAGCACCCCGGGGATGGGGATAGATACGCAGTATTTT. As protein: CASTPGMGIDTQYF.

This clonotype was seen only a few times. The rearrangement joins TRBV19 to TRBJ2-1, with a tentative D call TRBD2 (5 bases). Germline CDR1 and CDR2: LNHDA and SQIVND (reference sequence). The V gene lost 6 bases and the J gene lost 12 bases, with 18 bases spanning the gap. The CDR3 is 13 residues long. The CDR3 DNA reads TGTGCCAGTAGCCCCACGTCGGGGAGTCTGCAGTTCTTC. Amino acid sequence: CASSPTSGSLQFF.

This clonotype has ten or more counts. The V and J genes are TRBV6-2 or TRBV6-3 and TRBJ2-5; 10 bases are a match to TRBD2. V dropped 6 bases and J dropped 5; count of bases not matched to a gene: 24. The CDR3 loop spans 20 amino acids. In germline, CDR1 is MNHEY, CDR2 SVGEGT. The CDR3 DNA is TGTGCCAGCAGGGAGAAGGGTCCGCTAGCGGGAGTAATGGGAGGGGAGACCCAGTACTTC. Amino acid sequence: CASREKGPLAGVMGGETQYF.

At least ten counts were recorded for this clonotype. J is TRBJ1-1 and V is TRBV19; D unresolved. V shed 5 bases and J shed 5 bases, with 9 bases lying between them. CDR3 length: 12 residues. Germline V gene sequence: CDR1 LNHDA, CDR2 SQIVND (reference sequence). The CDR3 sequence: CASSVTGTEAFF. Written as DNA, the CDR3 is TGTGCCAGTAGTGTTACGGGGACTGAAGCTTTCTTT.

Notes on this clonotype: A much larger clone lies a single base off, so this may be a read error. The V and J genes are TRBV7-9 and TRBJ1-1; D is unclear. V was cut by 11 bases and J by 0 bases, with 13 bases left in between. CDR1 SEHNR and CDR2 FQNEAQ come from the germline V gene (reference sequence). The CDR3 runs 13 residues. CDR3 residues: CAVTFPLNTEAFF. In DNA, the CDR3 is TGTGCCGTCACGTTCCCTCTGAACACTGAAGCTTTCTTT.

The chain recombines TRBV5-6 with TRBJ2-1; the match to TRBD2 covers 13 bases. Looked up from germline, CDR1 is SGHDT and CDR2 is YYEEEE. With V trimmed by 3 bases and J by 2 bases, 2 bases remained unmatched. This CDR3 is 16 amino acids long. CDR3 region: CASSSTSGRAYNEQFF. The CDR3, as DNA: TGTGCCAGCAGCTCAACTAGCGGGAGGGCCTACAATGAGCAGTTCTTC.

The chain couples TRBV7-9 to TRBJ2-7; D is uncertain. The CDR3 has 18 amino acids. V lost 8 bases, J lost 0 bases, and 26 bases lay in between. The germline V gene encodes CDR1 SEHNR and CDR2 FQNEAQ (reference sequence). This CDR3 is CASGSAVARTRYSYEQYF. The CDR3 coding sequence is TGTGCCAGCGGCTCCGCGGTTGCCAGGACCCGCTACTCCTACGAGCAGTACTTC.

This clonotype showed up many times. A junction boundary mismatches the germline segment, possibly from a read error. This CDR3 is CASSYQMGGWLLF. As DNA, the CDR3 is TGTGCCAGCAGTTACCAGATGGGGGGGTGGCTTCTCTTT. The chain employs TRBV6-5 and TRBJ1-1, with D perhaps TRBD1 (5 bases). CDR1 and CDR2 (germline): MNHEY, SVGAGI. The CDR3 sequence is 13 residues long.

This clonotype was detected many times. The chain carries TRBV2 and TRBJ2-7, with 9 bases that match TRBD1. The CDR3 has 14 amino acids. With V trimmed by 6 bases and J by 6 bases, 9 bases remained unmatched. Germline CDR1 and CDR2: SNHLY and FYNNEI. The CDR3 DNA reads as TGTGCCAGCAGCGCTGGACAGGGGCGAGCCGAGCAGTACTTC. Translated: CASSAGQGRAEQYF.

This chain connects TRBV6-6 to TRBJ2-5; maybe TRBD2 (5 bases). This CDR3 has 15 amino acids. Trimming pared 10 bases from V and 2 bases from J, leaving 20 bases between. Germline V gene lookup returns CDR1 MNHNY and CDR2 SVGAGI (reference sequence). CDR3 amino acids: CAISPWTGKQETQYF. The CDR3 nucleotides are TGTGCCATCAGCCCTTGGACGGGAAAGCAAGAGACCCAGTACTTC.

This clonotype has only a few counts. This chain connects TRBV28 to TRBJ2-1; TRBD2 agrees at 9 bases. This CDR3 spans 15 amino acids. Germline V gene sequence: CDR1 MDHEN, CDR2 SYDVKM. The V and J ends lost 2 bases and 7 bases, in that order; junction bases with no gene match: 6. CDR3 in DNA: TGTGCCAGCAGTTTACGACTAGCGGACCTAAATGAGCAGTTCTTC. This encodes CASSLRLADLNEQFF.